This T cell receptor (beta chain) was profiled in a study of T-cell reconstitution after alpha-beta-depleted transplantation in children. Regarding the study as a whole: It was surviving recipient T cells and thymic progenitors that gave some patients high TCRbeta diversity at day 60. Newly produced T cells mostly accounted for T-cell counts and diversity one year post-transplant. Expanded clones from the graft, numbering several hundred, reportedly supplied alpha-beta T cells about two months after transplant.

Germline V gene sequence: CDR1 SQVTM, CDR2 ANQGSEA. The V gene end was trimmed by 3 bases and the J gene end by 5 bases; junction bases not matched to a gene: 8. This CDR3 region has 14 residues. Unique molecular identifiers were used to barcode this TCRbeta library. TCRdb fed the PCR reads into MiXCR, producing one record per CDR3 protein. The sample records almost 250,000 distinct CDR3 sequences, about 25% being singletons. This clonotype was recorded at least ten times. Its antigen is as yet unknown. The clonotype comes from a girl aged 2 to 10 with Fanconi anemia, due to receive a stem cell transplant. This specimen consisted of PBMCs, obtained before TCRalphabeta/CD19-depleted stem cell transplant. The chain combines TRBV29-1 with TRBJ2-5; 8 bases match TRBD2. CDR3 residues: CSVDRGGLRETQYF. DNA of the CDR3: TGCAGCGTTGACCGCGGGGGGCTTCGGGAGACCCAGTACTTC.